This TCR beta chain comes out of a study of blood T cell repertoires in COVID-19. About the study: Samples taken during acute and convalescent COVID-19 were collected in the United States, Italy and Spain. The cDNA or gDNA used as material had been derived from T cells, B-cell-depleted T cells, or PBMCs.

This CDR3 region has 14 residues. The V end was cut by 1 base, the J end by 2 bases, with 8 bases between. CDR1 is SGHTA and CDR2 is FQGNSA in the germline V gene. Methods used by the authors: Estimation of nucleated cell counts was performed using reference gene primer amplification. Only in-frame clones appear in the TCRdb table, and some are missing; sequencing was by immunoSEQ multiplex PCR. V and J calls and clone size are as listed in that table; D and trimming were resolved from the DNA. The table records under 20,000 clones, around 81% of them present only once. Material for sequencing was peripheral blood. The clonotype originates from a human donor in a cohort sampled during active COVID-19. V is TRBV7-2 and J is TRBJ2-5; no reliable D call. The CDR3 region is CASSLVARQETQYF. In nucleotides, the CDR3 is TGTGCCAGCAGCTTAGTGGCCAGACAAGAGACCCAGTACTTC.